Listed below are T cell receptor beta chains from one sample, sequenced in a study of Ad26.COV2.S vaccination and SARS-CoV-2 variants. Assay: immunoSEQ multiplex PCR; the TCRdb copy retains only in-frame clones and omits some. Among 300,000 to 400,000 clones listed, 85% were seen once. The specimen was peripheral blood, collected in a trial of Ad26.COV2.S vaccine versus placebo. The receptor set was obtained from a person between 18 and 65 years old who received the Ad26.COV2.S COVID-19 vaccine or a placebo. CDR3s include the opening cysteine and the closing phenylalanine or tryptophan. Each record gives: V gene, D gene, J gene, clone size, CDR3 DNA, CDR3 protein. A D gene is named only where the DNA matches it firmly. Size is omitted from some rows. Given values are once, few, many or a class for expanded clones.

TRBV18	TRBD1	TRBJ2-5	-	TGTGCCAGCTCACCACGGGGGACAGGGGGCCAAGAGACCCAGTACTTC	CASSPRGTGGQETQYF
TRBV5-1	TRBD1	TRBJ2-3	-	TGCGCCAGCAGTCCCCCCGGACAGGGTGGGGCAGATACGCAGTATTTT	CASSPPGQGGADTQYF
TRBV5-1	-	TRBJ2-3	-	TGCGCCAGCAGCTCTGAGGGGTTGTGGCAGGGAACAGATACGCAGTATTTT	CASSSEGLWQGTDTQYF
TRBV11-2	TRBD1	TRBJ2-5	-	TGTGCCAGCAGCTTAGTGGGACAGGGAAAGTTTAAGACCCAGTACTTC	CASSLVGQGKFKTQYF
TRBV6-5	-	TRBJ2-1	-	TGTGCCAGCAGCTCTAGACTCCGGGGGGAGCAGTTCTTC	CASSSRLRGEQFF
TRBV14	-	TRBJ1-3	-	TGTGCCAGCTCTACAGTGGGAAACACCATATATTTT	CASSTVGNTIYF
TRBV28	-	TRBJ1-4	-	TGTGCCAGCAGTTTAGAATTTGGGGGGGCTGTTGAAAAACTGTTTTTT	CASSLEFGGAVEKLFF
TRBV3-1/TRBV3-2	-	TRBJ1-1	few	TGTGCCAGCAGCCAAGGGGGATTGAAAACTGAAGCTTTCTTT	CASSQGGLKTEAFF
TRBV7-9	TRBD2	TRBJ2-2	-	TGTGCCAGCAGCCCTCCGACTAGCGGGGGGAACACCGGGGAGCTGTTTTTT	CASSPPTSGGNTGELFF
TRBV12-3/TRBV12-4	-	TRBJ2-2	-	TGTGCCAGCAGTAGGGGGACCGGGGAGCTGTTTTTT	CASSRGTGELFF
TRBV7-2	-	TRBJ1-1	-	TGTGCCAGCATGCTATTCAGGGGAACTGAAGCTTTCTTT	CASMLFRGTEAFF
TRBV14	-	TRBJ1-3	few	TGTGCCAGCAGCCGAGACACCCCTGGAAACACCATATATTTT	CASSRDTPGNTIYF
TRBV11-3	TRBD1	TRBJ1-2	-	TGTGCCAGCAGCTTAGACGGGACAGACGACGGAATTCTCTATGGCTACACCTTC	CASSLDGTDDGILYGYTF
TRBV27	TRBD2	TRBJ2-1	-	TGTGCCAGCACCCAGACTAGCGGGGGGATCAATGAGCAGTTCTTC	CASTQTSGGINEQFF
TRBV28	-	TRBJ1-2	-	TGTGCCAGCAGTCCCGCCGAGACAGGTTGGGATAGCTATGGCTACACCTTC	CASSPAETGWDSYGYTF
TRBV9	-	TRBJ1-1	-	TGTGCCAGCAGTGATACAGTAAACACTGAAGCTTTCTTT	CASSDTVNTEAFF
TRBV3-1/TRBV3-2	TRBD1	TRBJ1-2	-	TGTGCCAGCAGCCAAGGAGTGAGTGGGACAGGGAAAGGCTACACCTTC	CASSQGVSGTGKGYTF
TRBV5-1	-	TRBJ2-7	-	TGCGCCAGCAGCCCAGGGTCTAACTCCTACGAGCAGTACTTC	CASSPGSNSYEQYF
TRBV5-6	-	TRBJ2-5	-	TGTGCCAGCACCCCGGTAGGGGGGCGAGGGGAGACCCAGTACTTC	CASTPVGGRGETQYF
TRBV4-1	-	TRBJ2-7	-	TGCGCCAGCAGCCCGACCGCCGGGACGGCATACGAGCAGTACTTC	CASSPTAGTAYEQYF
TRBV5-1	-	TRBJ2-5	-	TGCGCCAGCAGCTTTGGACAACAGGGTACGGCTTCCTATTTGGAGACCCAGTACTTC	CASSFGQQGTASYLETQYF
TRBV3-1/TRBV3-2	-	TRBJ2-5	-	TGTGCCAGCAGCCTGGGGGACCGAGCGAGCCAAGAGACCCAGTACTTC	CASSLGDRASQETQYF
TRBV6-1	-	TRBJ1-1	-	TGTGCCAGCAGTGATTTGAGGGCTGAAGCTTTCTTT	CASSDLRAEAFF
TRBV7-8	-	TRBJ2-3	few	TGTGCCAGCAGCCCTAACTCCCGGGGGGCCGGCACAGATACGCAGTATTTT	CASSPNSRGAGTDTQYF
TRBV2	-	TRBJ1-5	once	TGTGCCAGCAGTGAAAGGCAGACGGGGTTCAATCAGCCCCAGCATTTT	CASSERQTGFNQPQHF
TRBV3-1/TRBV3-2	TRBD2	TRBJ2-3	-	TGTGCCAGCAGCCAAGTTCCCCTTATAACTAGCGGGGGAACAGATACGCAGTATTTT	CASSQVPLITSGGTDTQYF
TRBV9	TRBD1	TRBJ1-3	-	TGTGCCAGCAGCGTCGGGACAGGGCCTGGAAACACCATATATTTT	CASSVGTGPGNTIYF
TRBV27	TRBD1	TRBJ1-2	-	TGTGCCAGCAGGCGGGACAGCAACTATGGCTACACCTTC	CASRRDSNYGYTF
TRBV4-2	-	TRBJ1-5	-	TGTGCCAGCAGCCAAGTTGGCCAGTATAGCAATCAGCCCCAGCATTTT	CASSQVGQYSNQPQHF
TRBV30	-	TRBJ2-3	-	TGTGCCTGGATAAAGGGCGCAAGCACAGATACGCAGTATTTT	CAWIKGASTDTQYF
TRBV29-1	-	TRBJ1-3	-	TGCAGCGTCCGAAATAGGGTGGAAGGCACCATATATTTT	CSVRNRVEGTIYF
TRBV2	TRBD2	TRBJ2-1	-	TGTGCCAGCTTTAGCGGGGGGCCGACCTACAATGAGCAGTTCTTC	CASFSGGPTYNEQFF
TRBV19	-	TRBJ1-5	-	TGTGCCAGTAGTGGGGCAGTCATGCAGCCCCAGCATTTT	CASSGAVMQPQHF
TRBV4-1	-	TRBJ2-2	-	TGCGCCAGCAGCCAAGACAGTTGGGACGGGAACACCGGGGAGCTGTTTTTT	CASSQDSWDGNTGELFF
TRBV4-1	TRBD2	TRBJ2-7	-	TGCGCCAGCAGCCCCCAAGCGGGGGCTTCGAACTACGAGCAGTACTTC	CASSPQAGASNYEQYF
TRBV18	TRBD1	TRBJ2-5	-	TGTGCCAGCTCACCAGGGACAGTCCAAGAGACCCAGTACTTC	CASSPGTVQETQYF
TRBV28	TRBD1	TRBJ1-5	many	TGTGCCAGCAGAACCGGACAGGGAGTCAATCAGCCCCAGCATTTT	CASRTGQGVNQPQHF
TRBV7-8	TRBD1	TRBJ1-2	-	TGTGCCAGCAGCTTAGAGACAGGGCTATTATCCGATGGCTACACCTTC	CASSLETGLLSDGYTF
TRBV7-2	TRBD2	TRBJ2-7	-	TGTGCCAGCAGCTCATCTAGCGGACTCTACGAGCAGTACTTC	CASSSSSGLYEQYF
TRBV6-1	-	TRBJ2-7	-	TGTGCCAGCAGTGAGCCTCACAGGGTAACTAACTCCTACGAGCAGTACTTC	CASSEPHRVTNSYEQYF
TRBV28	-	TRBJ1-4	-	TGTGCCAGCGGCACCATGGGGAAAAAACTGTTTTTT	CASGTMGKKLFF
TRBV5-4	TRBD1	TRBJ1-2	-	TGTGCCAGCAGCTTTGGCACCCAGGGGACAGGGCACTATGGCTACACCTTC	CASSFGTQGTGHYGYTF
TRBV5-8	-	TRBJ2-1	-	TGTGCCAGCAGCTTGGCCGGGGGCGGCTCCTACAATGAGCAGTTCTTC	CASSLAGGGSYNEQFF
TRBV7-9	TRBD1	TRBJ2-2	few	TGTGCCAGCATCAAACAGGGGGAACTGGTCGGGGAGCTGTTTTTT	CASIKQGELVGELFF
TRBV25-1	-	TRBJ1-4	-	TGTGCCAGCAGTGAATATTACCGGACCACGGAAAAACTGTTTTTT	CASSEYYRTTEKLFF
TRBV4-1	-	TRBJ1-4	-	TGCGCCAGCAGGGGACAACCTAATGAAAAACTGTTTTTT	CASRGQPNEKLFF
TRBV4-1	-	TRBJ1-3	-	TGCGCCAGCAGAGCTCTGGGACACGGTTCTGGAAACACCATATATTTT	CASRALGHGSGNTIYF
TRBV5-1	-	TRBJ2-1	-	TGCGCCAGCAGCTCGGGACAAAACATAATGAATGAGCAGTTCTTC	CASSSGQNIMNEQFF
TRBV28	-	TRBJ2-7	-	TGTGCCAGCAGTTCACCGGTGCCCTACGAGCAGTACTTC	CASSSPVPYEQYF